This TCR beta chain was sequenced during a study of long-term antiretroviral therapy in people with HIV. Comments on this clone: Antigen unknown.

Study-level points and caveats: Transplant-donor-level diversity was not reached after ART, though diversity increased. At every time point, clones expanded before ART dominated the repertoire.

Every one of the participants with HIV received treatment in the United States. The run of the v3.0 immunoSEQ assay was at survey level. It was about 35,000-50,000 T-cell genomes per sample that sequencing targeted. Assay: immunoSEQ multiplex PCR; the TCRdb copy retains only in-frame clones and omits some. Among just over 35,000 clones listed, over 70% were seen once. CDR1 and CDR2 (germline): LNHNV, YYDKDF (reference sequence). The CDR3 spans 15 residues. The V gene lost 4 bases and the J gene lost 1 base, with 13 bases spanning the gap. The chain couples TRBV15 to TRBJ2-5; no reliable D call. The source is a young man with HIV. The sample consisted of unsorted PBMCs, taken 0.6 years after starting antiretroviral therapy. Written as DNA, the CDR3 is TGTGCCACCAGCACGGAGCGTCAGAGCCAAGAGACCCAGTACTTC. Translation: CATSTERQSQETQYF.